Each of the 14 T cell receptor beta chains below was sequenced from the same sample in a study of blood T cell repertoires in COVID-19. Clones were read by immunoSEQ multiplex PCR, and TCRdb kept only the in-frame ones, dropping some. The repertoire has some 230,000 clones, 85% of them found once; the top ten carry 2.9%. The sample comprised peripheral blood. Receptor source: a man aged 45 to 65 who had recovered from COVID-19.

The V call is TRBV19, the J call TRBJ1-3; 7 bases align to TRBD1. CDR3 length equals 14 residues. V gave up 3 bases and J gave up 7 bases; unmatched junction bases: 6. CDR1 and CDR2 (germline): LNHDA, SQIVND (reference sequence). The chain's CDR3 is CASSIKQGPNTIYF. DNA for the CDR3: TGTGCCAGTAGTATTAAACAGGGGCCGAACACCATATATTTT.

The chain uses TRBV5-1 and TRBJ2-2; TRBD1 matches at 9 bases. CDR3 length equals 15 residues. V lost 6 bases, J lost 6 bases, and 9 bases stayed unmatched. Germline lookup yields CDR1 SGHRS and CDR2 YFSETQ. DNA of the CDR3: TGCGCCAGCAAAAACAGGGGGCTAGAAGCCGGGGAGCTGTTTTTT. Translating it yields CASKNRGLEAGELFF.

V and J are TRBV5-6 and TRBJ2-2, with 7 bases aligning to TRBD1. V lost 1 base and J lost 2; bases outside the gene matches: 5. From germline, CDR1 is SGHDT and CDR2 YYEEEE. The CDR3 extends over 16 amino acids. The DNA of the CDR3 is TGTGCCAGCAGCTTGCTGACAGGGAGTAACACCGGGGAGCTGTTTTTT. As protein: CASSLLTGSNTGELFF.

V gene TRBV6-5 combines with J gene TRBJ1-2; TRBD1 agrees at 10 bases. The CDR3 sequence is 14 residues long. The V gene's germline CDR1 is MNHEY and CDR2 SVGAGI. V trimming: 5 bases; J trimming: 7 bases; junction bases outside the gene matches: 7. The CDR3 DNA is TGTGCCAGCAGTCGCCCGGGACAGGGGTCTGGCTACACCTTC. Translation gives CASSRPGQGSGYTF.

In nucleotides, the CDR3 is TGTGCCAGCAGTAAGGACAGACCCACCACAGATACGCAGTATTTT. Its translation is CASSKDRPTTDTQYF. The V gene is TRBV6-5, the J gene TRBJ2-3, with a possible D match to TRBD1 (6 bases). This CDR3 has 15 amino acids. Germline loops: CDR1 MNHEY, CDR2 SVGAGI. Trimming took 5 bases from V and 2 from J, leaving 14 bases between them.

The rearrangement joins TRBV2 to TRBJ2-1; no definite D call. Trimming cost V 8 bases and J 8 bases, with 13 bases left between them. CDR1 and CDR2 (germline): SNHLY, FYNNEI. The CDR3 totals 12 residues. The CDR3 loop is CASSRRQYEQFF. In DNA form, the CDR3 reads TGTGCCAGCTCCCGGCGGCAGTATGAGCAGTTCTTC.

This chain connects TRBV10-1 to TRBJ2-2; the D is unclear. The CDR3 covers 13 residues. In germline, CDR1 is WNHNN, CDR2 SYGVQD (reference sequence). Trimming took 5 bases from V and 2 from J, leaving 6 bases between them. The CDR3 coding sequence is TGCGCCAGCAGTCCCCTAAACACCGGGGAGCTGTTTTTT. The encoded protein is CASSPLNTGELFF.

The table lists this clone with a few counts. The identical CDR3 is also encoded by other nucleotide sequences in the sample. This chain joins TRBV18 and TRBJ1-6; 7 bases fit TRBD1. Germline values: CDR1 KGHSH, CDR2 LQKENI. Trimming cost V 3 bases and J 6 bases; bases outside gene matches: 2. The CDR3 runs 14 residues. CDR3 coding DNA: TGTGCCAGCTCACCGGACAGGAGTAATTCACCCCTCCACTTT. Its translation: CASSPDRSNSPLHF. The full variable domain, in which reference TRBV18 and TRBJ1-6 provide the parts outside the CDR3, is NAGVMQNPRHLVRRRGQEARLRCSPMKGHSHVYWYRQLPEEGLKFMVYLQKENIIDESGMPKERFSAEFPKEGPSILRIQQVVRGDSAAYFCASSPDRSNSPLHFGNGTRLTVT.

The chain has TRBV3-1 (or the pseudogene TRBV3-2) and TRBJ1-3, with D tentatively TRBD1 (5 bases). The germline V gene encodes CDR1 LGHDT and CDR2 YNNKEL (reference sequence). This CDR3 spans 19 amino acids. The ends were cut back, 0 bases at V and 0 bases at J, with 18 bases in the middle. This chain's CDR3 is CASSQDRRTGGLSGNTIYF. DNA for the CDR3: TGTGCCAGCAGCCAAGATAGGAGAACAGGTGGGCTCTCTGGAAACACCATATATTTT.

The chain has TRBV3-1 (or the pseudogene TRBV3-2) and TRBJ1-5; 9 positions agree with TRBD1. This CDR3 comprises 15 residues. Germline V CDR1 and CDR2: LGHDT, YNNKEL (reference sequence). J gave up 6 bases and V 4 bases, and 7 bases lay outside the gene matches. CDR3 sequence reads: CASSLGQGTGQPQHF. The CDR3 bases are TGTGCCAGCAGCCTGGGACAGGGCACGGGTCAGCCCCAGCATTTT.

The chain couples TRBV2 to TRBJ2-4; no clear D. The CDR3 is 12 residues long. The V end was cut by 3 bases, the J end by 8 bases, with 8 bases between. In germline, CDR1 is SNHLY, CDR2 FYNNEI. CDR3 nucleotide sequence: TGTGCCAGCAGTGAGTCCAGCGACATTCAGTACTTC. Its protein is CASSESSDIQYF.

This clone was detected only once. The rearrangement uses TRBV9 and TRBJ2-1, with D possibly being TRBD2 (6 bases). Trimming took off 0 bases at V and 2 bases at J, with 18 bases between the two ends. Germline V gives CDR1 SGDLS, CDR2 YYNGEE. This CDR3 contains 18 residues. For the CDR3, the DNA is TGTGCCAGCAGCGTAGGGTCTGTTGGGGGAGGCGCCTACAATGAGCAGTTCTTC. Its protein product is CASSVGSVGGGAYNEQFF.

In this sample, this clone turned up a few times. The rearrangement links TRBV7-2 to TRBJ1-2; D is undetermined. Trimming took 3 bases from V and 4 from J, leaving 9 bases between them. This CDR3 region has 13 residues. Germline CDR1 reads SGHTA; CDR2 reads FQGNSA. As DNA, the CDR3 is TGTGCCAGCAGCTTTAAACAGCTCTATGGCTACACCTTC. Translated: CASSFKQLYGYTF. The whole variable domain, remainder taken from reference TRBV7-2 and TRBJ1-2, is GAGVSQSPSNKVTEKGKDVELRCDPISGHTALYWYRQSLGQGLEFLIYFQGNSAPDKSGLPSDRFSAERTGGSVSTLTIQRTQQEDSAVYLCASSFKQLYGYTFGSGTRLTVV.

The chain couples TRBV15 to TRBJ1-2; 8 bases fit TRBD1. CDR3 length equals 15 residues. Germline CDR1 and CDR2: LNHNV and YYDKDF (reference sequence). V trimming: 0 bases; J trimming: 2 bases; junction bases outside the gene matches: 2. The CDR3 bases are TGTGCCACCAGCAGAGATACAGGGGGGAACTATGGCTACACCTTC. Translation: CATSRDTGGNYGYTF.